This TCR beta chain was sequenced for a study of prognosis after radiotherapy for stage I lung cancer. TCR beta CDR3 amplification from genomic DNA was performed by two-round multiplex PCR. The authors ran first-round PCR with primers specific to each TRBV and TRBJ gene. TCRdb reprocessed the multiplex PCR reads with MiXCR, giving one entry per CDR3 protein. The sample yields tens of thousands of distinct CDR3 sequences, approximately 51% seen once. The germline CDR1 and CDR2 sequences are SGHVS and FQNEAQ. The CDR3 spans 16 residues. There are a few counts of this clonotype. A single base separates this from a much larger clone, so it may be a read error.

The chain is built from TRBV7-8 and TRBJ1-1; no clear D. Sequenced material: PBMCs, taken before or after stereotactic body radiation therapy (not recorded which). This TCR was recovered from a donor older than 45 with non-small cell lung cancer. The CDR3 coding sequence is TGTGCCAGCAGCTTAGGACCGGTTAGTGGGAACACTGAAGTTTTCTTT. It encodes CASSLGPVSGNTEVFF.